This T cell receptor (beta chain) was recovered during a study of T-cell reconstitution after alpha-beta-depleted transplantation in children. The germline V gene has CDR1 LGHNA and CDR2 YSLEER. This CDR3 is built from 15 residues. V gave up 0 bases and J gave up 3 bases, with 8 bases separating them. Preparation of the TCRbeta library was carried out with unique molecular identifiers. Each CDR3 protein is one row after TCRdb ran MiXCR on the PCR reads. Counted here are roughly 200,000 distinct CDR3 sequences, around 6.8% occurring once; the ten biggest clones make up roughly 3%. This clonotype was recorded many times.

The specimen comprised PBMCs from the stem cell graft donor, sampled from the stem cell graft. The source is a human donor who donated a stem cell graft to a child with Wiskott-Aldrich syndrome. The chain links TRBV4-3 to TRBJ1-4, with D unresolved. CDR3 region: CASSQDSRANEKLFF. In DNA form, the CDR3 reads TGCGCCAGCAGCCAAGACTCCAGAGCTAATGAAAAACTGTTTTTT.